At least ten counts were recorded for the clone carrying this TCR beta chain. The antigen is not known. Unmatched junction bases numbered 9, after V lost 6 bases and J lost 5 bases. CDR3 length: 15 residues. Germline loops: CDR1 ENHRY, CDR2 SYGVKD. Built from TCR beta cDNA, the libraries had unique molecular identifiers in them. The T cell input of about 0.9 to 11 million gave 400,000 to 500,000 cDNA molecules. TCRdb reprocessed the PCR reads with MiXCR, giving one entry per CDR3 protein. The table lists fewer than 850,000 distinct CDR3 sequences, roughly 27% of them singletons. This specimen comes from a study of post-analysis software for immune sequencing data. Study-level findings and limits: Versus controls, multiple sclerosis patients showed significantly lower diversity (normalized Chao1). Included in a set of roughly five TRBV segments more frequent in patients than controls were TRBV5-6, TRBV5-1 and TRBV20-1.

This receptor was identified in a girl between 10 and 17 years old with multiple sclerosis. The chain recombines TRBV10-3 with TRBJ2-5; 10 positions match TRBD2. Sequences were obtained from blood. This CDR3 is CAIRGASGREETQYF. CDR3 nucleotides: TGTGCCATCAGGGGGGCTAGCGGGAGAGAGGAGACCCAGTACTTC.